A selection of T cell receptor beta chains follows, all from one sample in a study of beta chain features in type 1 diabetes. Assay: immunoSEQ multiplex PCR; the TCRdb copy retains only in-frame clones and omits some. Counted here are about 45,000 clones, over 50% occurring once; the ten biggest clones make up approximately 2%. Sequenced: Tregs from blood. The receptors were sampled from a woman under 30 in good health. The CDR3 runs from the conserved cysteine through the conserved F or W. D genes are given only for firm matches. Size is omitted from some rows. Given values are once, few, many or a class for expanded clones.

cdr3_aa	cdr3_nt	v_call	j_call	clone_size	d_call
CASSLERGEDTQYF	TGCGCCAGCAGCTTGGAAAGGGGTGAGGATACGCAGTATTTT	TRBV5-1	TRBJ2-3	few	.
CASSRTPSGSWGREFF	TGTGCCAGCAGCCGAACTCCTAGCGGGAGCTGGGGGCGGGAGTTCTTC	TRBV7-9	TRBJ2-1	few	TRBD2
CASSTEGATPYEQYF	TGTGCCAGCAGTACCGAAGGGGCGACTCCCTACGAGCAGTACTTC	TRBV28	TRBJ2-7	.	.
CASTDRVLGELFF	TGTGCCAGCACAGACAGGGTACTCGGGGAGCTGTTTTTT	TRBV6-5	TRBJ2-2	.	TRBD1
CASGLGGGSHIQYF	TGTGCTAGTGGTTTGGGGGGAGGGAGTCACATTCAGTACTTC	TRBV12-5	TRBJ2-4	.	TRBD2
CASSFAGQLETQYF	TGTGCCAGCAGCTTCGCGGGACAGCTAGAGACCCAGTACTTC	TRBV11-2	TRBJ2-5	.	.
CASSVGLAGGLGIQYF	TGTGCCAGCAGCGTAGGACTAGCGGGAGGGCTTGGCATTCAGTACTTC	TRBV9	TRBJ2-4	medium-sized	TRBD2
CASSDGQREKLFF	TGCGCCAGCAGCGACGGACAACGTGAAAAACTGTTTTTT	TRBV5-1	TRBJ1-4	.	.
CASSSQREVTYEQYF	TGTGCCAGCAGTTCCCAGCGGGAGGTTACCTACGAGCAGTACTTC	TRBV6-6	TRBJ2-7	.	TRBD2
CASSFGGATGAFF	TGTGCCAGCAGCTTCGGAGGGGCCACCGGAGCTTTCTTT	TRBV5-4	TRBJ1-1	.	.
CASSFGDRGRYNEQFF	TGTGCCAGCAGCTTCGGGGACAGGGGACGCTACAATGAGCAGTTCTTC	TRBV11-1	TRBJ2-1	.	TRBD1
CASSYSSGTQYF	TGTGCCAGCAGTTACTCGTCCGGTACGCAGTATTTT	TRBV6-6	TRBJ2-3	.	.
CASSPQGARETQYF	TGTGCCAGCAGCCCGCAGGGGGCCCGGGAGACCCAGTACTTC	TRBV7-3	TRBJ2-5	.	TRBD1
CASRGHRANTGELFF	TGTGCCAGCAGGGGTCACAGGGCTAACACCGGGGAGCTGTTTTTT	TRBV28	TRBJ2-2	few	.
CASSLSQGLAGVEQFF	TGTGCCAGCAGCTTGAGCCAGGGACTAGCGGGAGTTGAGCAGTTCTTC	TRBV5-5	TRBJ2-1	.	TRBD2
CASRLAGLTDTQYF	TGTGCCAGCAGACTAGCGGGACTTACAGATACGCAGTATTTT	TRBV6-1	TRBJ2-3	.	TRBD2
CASSVGQAFKFLNYEQYF	TGTGCCAGCAGCGTGGGACAGGCCTTCAAATTCCTAAACTACGAGCAGTACTTC	TRBV28	TRBJ2-7	few	TRBD1
CASSLQGHNEQFF	TGTGCCAGCAGTTTACAGGGCCACAATGAGCAGTTCTTC	TRBV27	TRBJ2-1	.	.
CASRLQGQGTYEQYF	TGTGCCAGCAGGCTACAGGGACAGGGTACCTACGAGCAGTACTTC	TRBV6-5	TRBJ2-7	once	TRBD1
CASSPADRSNTEAFF	TGTGCCAGCAGTCCGGCCGACAGGTCCAACACTGAAGCTTTCTTT	TRBV28	TRBJ1-1	once	.
CASSLRPRGLAGGGRVYNEQFF	TGCGCCAGCAGCCTTCGTCCTAGGGGCCTAGCGGGAGGAGGTCGGGTCTACAATGAGCAGTTCTTC	TRBV4-3	TRBJ2-1	.	TRBD2
CASSLKGQNKDSNQPQHF	TGCGCCAGCAGCCTAAAGGGACAGAATAAGGACAGCAATCAGCCCCAGCATTTT	TRBV23-1	TRBJ1-5	.	TRBD1
CASSQDTLAGQTDTQYF	TGCGCCAGCAGCCAAGATACGCTAGCGGGACAGACAGATACGCAGTATTTT	TRBV4-3	TRBJ2-3	.	TRBD2
CASRAGSSYNEQFF	TGTGCCAGCCGAGCGGGAAGCTCCTACAATGAGCAGTTCTTC	TRBV27	TRBJ2-1	.	TRBD2
CASSYQGQLSPLHF	TGTGCCAGCAGTTACCAGGGACAGCTTTCACCCCTCCACTTT	TRBV6-5	TRBJ1-6	few	TRBD1
CATQKRFQDSLYNEQFF	TGTGCCACCCAGAAGAGATTCCAGGACAGCCTCTACAATGAGCAGTTCTTC	TRBV28	TRBJ2-1	.	.
CASSERGQQETQYF	TGTGCCAGCAGTGAACGGGGACAGCAAGAGACCCAGTACTTC	TRBV2	TRBJ2-5	.	TRBD1
CASSQDLGAGRGAKNIQYF	TGCGCCAGCAGCCAAGATCTAGGAGCGGGGAGGGGAGCCAAAAACATTCAGTACTTC	TRBV4-3	TRBJ2-4	.	TRBD2
CASSSGQGYGYTF	TGTGCCAGCAGCTCCGGACAGGGGTATGGCTACACCTTC	TRBV11-1	TRBJ1-2	few	TRBD1
CASSNRDRVSVQYF	TGTGCCAGTAGCAACCGGGACAGGGTTTCCGTGCAGTACTTC	TRBV19	TRBJ2-7	.	TRBD1
CASSLGQGGQETQYF	TGTGCTAGCAGCTTAGGACAGGGAGGACAAGAGACCCAGTACTTC	TRBV7-7	TRBJ2-5	few	TRBD1
CASSWTGGAGANVLTF	TGTGCCAGCAGTTGGACAGGGGGCGCTGGGGCCAACGTCCTGACTTTC	TRBV6-5	TRBJ2-6	medium-sized	TRBD1
CASSDTSGDTQYF	TGTGCCAGCAGTGACACTAGTGGAGATACGCAGTATTTT	TRBV2	TRBJ2-3	.	.
CASRTGGGNHNSPLHF	TGTGCCAGCAGGACAGGGGGCGGAAACCATAATTCACCCCTCCACTTT	TRBV27	TRBJ1-6	.	TRBD1
CASSPLRNQPQHF	TGTGCCAGCAGCCCCCTCCGCAATCAGCCCCAGCATTTT	TRBV7-9	TRBJ1-5	.	.
CASSFTPQETQYF	TGTGCCAGCAGCTTTACTCCGCAAGAGACCCAGTACTTC	TRBV5-8	TRBJ2-5	.	.
CASSLVGGEGTGELFF	TGTGCCAGCAGCTTGGTAGGGGGAGAGGGCACCGGGGAGCTGTTTTTT	TRBV5-4	TRBJ2-2	.	.
CASRDRGGFSEKLFF	TGTGCCAGCAGAGACAGGGGGGGGTTTAGTGAAAAACTGTTTTTT	TRBV28	TRBJ1-4	few	TRBD1
CASSLASLQTDTQYF	TGTGCCAGCAGCTTGGCTAGCTTGCAGACAGATACGCAGTATTTT	TRBV7-3	TRBJ2-3	.	.
CASRQGQSSSYEQYF	TGTGCCAGCAGACAAGGACAGTCGAGCTCCTACGAGCAGTACTTC	TRBV27	TRBJ2-7	few	.
CAIGAAGNTEAFF	TGTGCCATAGGCGCGGCTGGGAACACTGAAGCTTTCTTT	TRBV6-5	TRBJ1-1	.	.
CASSQAPQTYEQYF	TGCGCCAGCAGCCAAGCTCCACAGACCTACGAGCAGTACTTC	TRBV4-3	TRBJ2-7	.	.
CASSGSGMSSYEQYF	TGTGCCAGCAGCGGGTCCGGGATGAGCTCCTACGAGCAGTACTTC	TRBV7-9	TRBJ2-7	.	.
CASSPAGAAVSYNEQFF	TGTGCCAGCAGTCCCGCGGGGGCCGCAGTCTCCTACAATGAGCAGTTCTTC	TRBV28	TRBJ2-1	.	.
CASSLKRPGQGARDEAFF	TGTGCCAGCAGTTTGAAACGTCCCGGACAGGGGGCCCGGGATGAAGCTTTCTTT	TRBV27	TRBJ1-1	.	TRBD1
CASLPGVYNEQFF	TGTGCCAGCTTACCAGGGGTCTACAATGAGCAGTTCTTC	TRBV21-1	TRBJ2-1	.	.
CASSLPGQLYEQYF	TGTGCCAGCAGCCTTCCGGGACAGTTATACGAGCAGTACTTC	TRBV16	TRBJ2-7	.	TRBD1
CASGRAVDTQYF	TGTGCCAGCGGGAGGGCCGTGGATACGCAGTATTTT	TRBV28	TRBJ2-3	.	TRBD2
CASSLGQGHSNQPQHF	TGCGCCAGCAGCTTGGGGCAGGGCCATAGCAATCAGCCCCAGCATTTT	TRBV5-1	TRBJ1-5	few	.
CASSFRQAKSYEQYF	TGTGCCAGCAGCTTCAGACAGGCTAAGTCCTACGAGCAGTACTTC	TRBV7-2	TRBJ2-7	.	.
CASSLAGTGPGREQYF	TGTGCCAGCAGCTTAGCTGGGACAGGGCCCGGAAGGGAGCAGTACTTC	TRBV7-8	TRBJ2-7	.	TRBD1
CSARWGGTQHF	TGCAGTGCTAGATGGGGGGGGACCCAGCATTTT	TRBV20-1	TRBJ1-5	few	.
CASSLEGTISSYNEQFF	TGTGCCAGTAGCTTAGAGGGGACTATAAGCTCCTACAATGAGCAGTTCTTC	TRBV7-9	TRBJ2-1	.	TRBD2
CASSPRPQGRSETQYF	TGTGCCAGCTCACCAAGGCCCCAGGGCCGATCGGAGACCCAGTACTTC	TRBV18	TRBJ2-5	.	.
CASRAQGSSYEQYF	TGTGCCAGCAGGGCACAGGGGAGCTCCTACGAGCAGTACTTC	TRBV2	TRBJ2-7	.	TRBD1
CAWTAIGRVGNEQFF	TGTGCCTGGACCGCTATAGGTCGGGTAGGCAATGAGCAGTTCTTC	TRBV30	TRBJ2-1	.	.
CSAAGQGHTGELFF	TGCAGCGCTGCCGGACAGGGTCACACCGGGGAGCTGTTTTTT	TRBV29-1	TRBJ2-2	few	TRBD1
CASSYSGRGLADTQYF	TGTGCCAGCAGTTACTCGGGCAGGGGGTTGGCAGATACGCAGTATTTT	TRBV6-5	TRBJ2-3	.	TRBD1
CASSVRLAGARHEQYF	TGTGCCAGCAGCGTCCGACTAGCGGGAGCCAGACACGAGCAGTACTTC	TRBV5-4	TRBJ2-7	.	TRBD2